These 29 T cell receptor beta chains were sequenced from one sample in a study of blood T cells in healthy people across ages. A second PCR of roughly 7 to 11 cycles used a sample-barcoded 5' primer and a J-beta primer mix. TCRdb analysed the 5' RACE reads with MiXCR anew, one entry per CDR3 protein. The profile shows 1.5 million to 2 million distinct CDR3 sequences, about 50% of them singletons. Sequenced: blood. These receptors were obtained from a woman between 35 and 50 years old in good health.

The V call is TRBV7-2, the J call TRBJ2-7; 9 bases map to TRBD2. TRBJ2-5 matches the DNA end more closely, so the J call is doubtful. This CDR3 has 16 amino acids. Germline V gene lookup returns CDR1 SGHTA and CDR2 FQGNSA. CDR3 nucleotide sequence: TGTGCCAGCAGCTTAGCGCCGGCTAGCGGGGAAGAGACCCAGTACTTC. Its protein product is CASSLAPASGEETQYF.

The chain recombines TRBV7-2 with TRBJ2-5; D unresolved. With the DNA end fitting TRBJ2-7 better, the J assignment may be wrong. CDR1 SGHTA and CDR2 FQGNSA come from the germline V gene. There are 12 residues in the CDR3. The CDR3 sequence is CASSFRSDEQYF. DNA for the CDR3: TGTGCCAGCAGCTTTAGGAGCGACGAGCAGTACTTC.

The chain carries TRBV20-1 and TRBJ2-5; D perhaps matches TRBD2 (6 bases). Germline assignment: CDR1 DFQATT and CDR2 SNEGSKA (reference sequence). There are 15 residues in the CDR3. With 1 base removed from V and 3 bases from J, the gap between germline ends came to 15 bases. The CDR3 spells CSARAGTRAEETQYF. The CDR3 nucleotides are TGCAGTGCTAGAGCGGGGACTCGCGCAGAAGAGACCCAGTACTTC.

The chain carries TRBV25-1 and TRBJ1-2; 9 bases line up with TRBD1. V gave up 4 bases and J gave up 6 bases; unmatched junction bases: 12. The CDR3 is 16 amino acids. The germline gives CDR1 MGHDK, CDR2 SYGVNS. The CDR3 protein is CASSGMRQGVGDGYTF. CDR3 nucleotides: TGTGCCAGCAGTGGGATGCGACAGGGGGTGGGCGATGGCTACACCTTC.

The rearrangement uses TRBV20-1 and TRBJ2-3, with D tentatively TRBD1 (7 bases). Germline values: CDR1 DFQATT, CDR2 SNEGSKA (reference sequence). The CDR3 covers 16 residues. V was pared by 1 base and J by 5 bases, with 19 bases between. CDR3 bases: TGCAGTGCTAGAGCCCCCAGGGGGGCCCACCAAGATACGCAGTATTTT. Translated: CSARAPRGAHQDTQYF.

The V and J genes are TRBV4-1 and TRBJ2-6; 7 bases agree with TRBD2. CDR1 MGHRA and CDR2 YSYEKL come from the germline V gene. The CDR3 is made up of 19 amino acids. Trimming cost V 0 bases and J 2 bases; bases outside gene matches: 10. The CDR3 DNA reads TGCGCCAGCAGCCAAGATCTCGGGGGGATGGGCACTGGGGCCAACGTCCTGACTTTC. This codes for CASSQDLGGMGTGANVLTF.

The rearrangement joins TRBV25-1 to TRBJ2-5; the match to TRBD1 covers 7 bases. Germline CDR1 is MGHDK and CDR2 is SYGVNS. V lost 6 bases to trimming and J lost 5 bases; unmatched junction nucleotides: 9. This CDR3 has 14 residues. CDR3 nucleotide sequence: TGTGCCAGCAGCAATACAGGGGCGAGGGAGACCCAGTACTTC. This codes for CASSNTGARETQYF.

The chain links TRBV6-5 to TRBJ1-4; D might be TRBD1 (5 bases). V lost 11 bases and J lost 4, with 14 bases in between. In germline, CDR1 is MNHEY, CDR2 SVGAGI. The CDR3 consists of 13 residues. The CDR3 is CACRDSLNEKLFF. The CDR3 nucleotides are TGTGCCTGCCGAGACAGCCTTAATGAAAAACTGTTTTTT.

The chain uses TRBV7-9 and TRBJ2-3; tentative D call: TRBD2 (6 bases). V lost 3 bases and J lost 3, with 16 bases in between. Germline CDR1 SEHNR, CDR2 FQNEAQ (reference sequence). The CDR3 covers 16 residues. CDR3 sequence (DNA): TGTGCCAGCAGCTTCCCCAGGGCGGGGAGTACAGATACGCAGTATTTT. This codes for CASSFPRAGSTDTQYF.

V is TRBV5-1 and J is TRBJ1-1, with D possibly matching TRBD1 (6 bases). From germline, CDR1 is SGHRS and CDR2 YFSETQ. V gave up 1 base and J gave up 2 bases, with 9 bases separating them. The CDR3 runs to 14 residues. CDR3 loop: CASSLWTDNTEAFF. CDR3 sequence (DNA): TGCGCCAGCAGCTTGTGGACAGACAACACTGAAGCTTTCTTT.

V gene TRBV6-5 combines with J gene TRBJ2-7; D is perhaps TRBD1 (5 bases). The tail of the sequence fits TRBJ2-5 better, so the J call may be wrong. The CDR3 sequence is 12 residues long. Germline lookup yields CDR1 MNHEY and CDR2 SVGAGI. The CDR3 reads CASSSGIGTQYF. The CDR3 DNA reads TGTGCCAGCAGTTCAGGGATTGGGACCCAGTACTTC.

The chain recombines TRBV12-3 or TRBV12-4 with TRBJ2-6; the D is unclear. V was pared by 3 bases and J by 0 bases, with 6 bases between. There are 15 residues in the CDR3. This CDR3 is CASSFYASGANVLTF. The CDR3 nucleotides read TGTGCCAGCAGTTTTTATGCCTCTGGGGCCAACGTCCTGACTTTC.

Only a few counts were recorded for this clonotype. DNA for the CDR3: TGTGCCAGCAGCCCAGGGTGGTCCGCCTATGGCTACACCTTC. Its translation is CASSPGWSAYGYTF. V gene TRBV6-1 combines with J gene TRBJ1-2; D possibly corresponds to TRBD1 (5 bases). Germline V gives CDR1 MNHNS, CDR2 SASEGT. This CDR3 contains 14 residues. V shed 6 bases and J shed 4 bases, with 15 bases lying between them.

The J gene is TRBJ2-1, the V gene TRBV2; 8 positions match TRBD1. With V trimmed by 2 bases and J by 8 bases, 8 bases remained unmatched. The length of the CDR3 is 15 residues. CDR1 SNHLY and CDR2 FYNNEI come from the germline V gene. CDR3 DNA sequence: TGTGCCAGCAGTGAAACGGGACAGGTCTTAGATGAGCAGTTCTTC. This codes for CASSETGQVLDEQFF.

This clonotype came up a few times. The rearrangement uses TRBV20-1 and TRBJ2-5; D call uncertain. CDR1 is DFQATT and CDR2 is SNEGSKA in the germline V gene (reference sequence). The CDR3 totals 12 residues. The V end lost 3 bases, the J end lost 5 bases, and 10 bases lay between the germline ends. The DNA of the CDR3 is TGCAGTGCTAGGGCGAAACGCGAGACCCAGTACTTC. It specifies CSARAKRETQYF.

DNA for the CDR3: TGCGCCAGCAGCCCCCAAACGGGACTCATGGGGCCCCAGCATTTT. It yields the protein CASSPQTGLMGPQHF. The J gene is TRBJ1-5, the V gene TRBV4-1; TRBD1 is a possible D gene (5 bases). CDR3 size: 15 residues. The V gene lost 4 bases and the J gene lost 9 bases, with 19 bases spanning the gap. Germline V CDR1 and CDR2: MGHRA, YSYEKL.

The chain combines TRBV7-8 with TRBJ2-3; TRBD2 might be the D (6 bases). Germline CDR1 reads SGHVS; CDR2 reads FQNEAQ. This CDR3 is 15 amino acids long. Trimming cost V 1 base and J 8 bases, with 16 bases left between them. CDR3 sequence reads: CASSLGSSGGGTQYF. The CDR3 DNA is TGTGCCAGCAGCTTAGGGTCCTCTGGGGGAGGTACGCAGTATTTT.

Only a few counts were recorded for this clonotype. V is TRBV24-1 and J is TRBJ2-5, with D unresolved. This CDR3 has 15 amino acids. Deletions cut 4 bases from V and 1 base from J, with 12 bases between. From germline, CDR1 is KGHDR and CDR2 SFDVKD. CDR3 amino acids: CATSDSHSPQETQYF. The CDR3 coding sequence is TGTGCCACCAGTGACTCTCACAGTCCCCAAGAGACCCAGTACTTC.

The chain recombines TRBV5-1 with TRBJ2-5; 7 bases match TRBD2. In germline, CDR1 is SGHRS, CDR2 YFSETQ. V was pared by 4 bases and J by 2 bases, with 2 bases of the junction left unmatched. This CDR3 comprises 13 residues. The CDR3 region is CASSREGQETQYF. The CDR3, as DNA: TGCGCCAGCAGCAGGGAGGGACAAGAGACCCAGTACTTC.

The chain joins TRBV7-9 to TRBJ2-1, with 10 bases lining up with TRBD2. V lost 5 bases, J lost 5 bases, and 9 bases stayed unmatched. The germline V gene encodes CDR1 SEHNR and CDR2 FQNEAQ (reference sequence). The CDR3 has 16 amino acids. Written as DNA, the CDR3 is TGTGCCAGCAGCAGCCCTCGGACTAGCGGAAACAATGAGCAGTTCTTC. Protein product: CASSSPRTSGNNEQFF.

This clonotype has more than one count but fewer than ten. This sequence joins TRBV12-3 or TRBV12-4 and TRBJ2-4; no clear D gene. Deletions cut 3 bases from V and 4 bases from J, with 10 bases between. The CDR3 has 14 residues. This chain's CDR3 is CASSFSDLKNIQYF. For the CDR3, the DNA is TGTGCCAGCAGTTTCTCGGATCTAAAAAACATTCAGTACTTC.

This clonotype was observed a handful of times. CDR3 sequence (DNA): TGCAGTGCTCGACAGGGGGTGAACACTGAAGCTTTCTTT. Its translation is CSARQGVNTEAFF. J is TRBJ1-1 and V is TRBV20-1, with 9 bases fitting TRBD1. CDR1 is DFQATT and CDR2 is SNEGSKA in the germline V gene (reference sequence). This CDR3 spans 13 amino acids. Germline trimming cut 5 bases from V and 0 bases from J; bases unmatched to any gene: 1.

The chain has TRBV15 and TRBJ2-7; D remains ambiguous. From germline, CDR1 is LNHNV and CDR2 YYDKDF (reference sequence). The V gene lost 0 bases and the J gene lost 7 bases, with 19 bases spanning the gap. CDR3 length: 16 residues. CDR3 protein: CATSRDKGRVANEQYF. The CDR3 DNA sequence: TGTGCCACCAGCAGAGATAAAGGTCGCGTGGCAAATGAGCAGTACTTC.

The chain carries TRBV7-9 and TRBJ2-5; D uncertain. Germline loops: CDR1 SEHNR, CDR2 FQNEAQ (reference sequence). The CDR3 spans 13 residues. V shed 6 bases and J shed 3 bases, with 11 bases lying between them. This CDR3 is CASRAVFEETQYF. In DNA, the CDR3 is TGTGCCAGCAGGGCGGTCTTCGAAGAGACCCAGTACTTC.

The chain recombines TRBV6-2 or TRBV6-3 with TRBJ2-3; 12 bases line up with TRBD2. In germline, CDR1 is MNHEY, CDR2 SVGEGT. V was clipped by 5 bases and J by 5 bases; unmatched bases: 11. The CDR3 extends over 17 amino acids. CDR3 DNA: TGTGCCAGCAGTCCCCGACCGACTAGCGGGGGTGAAGATACGCAGTATTTT. Amino acids: CASSPRPTSGGEDTQYF.

This clonotype was counted a single time. The rearrangement links TRBV5-6 to TRBJ2-3; D tentatively reads TRBD1 or TRBD2 (5 bases each). The germline V gene has CDR1 SGHDT and CDR2 YYEEEE. V was cut by 4 bases and J by 3 bases, with 18 bases left in between. The length of the CDR3 is 16 residues. This chain's CDR3 is CASSATGRRTTDTQYF. The CDR3 DNA is TGTGCCAGCAGCGCTACGGGACGTAGGACTACAGATACGCAGTATTTT.

V usage is TRBV21-1 and J usage is TRBJ2-5; TRBD1 was called by the table and not checked on the DNA. TRBV21-1 is deemed a pseudogene. This CDR3 has 14 amino acids. The DNA of the CDR3 is TGTGCCAGCAGCAAAGACAGGGCCCAAGAGACCCAGTACTTC. Translated, it gives CASSKDRAQETQYF.

This clonotype was counted between two and nine times. This chain connects TRBV20-1 to TRBJ2-4; possibly TRBD2 for D (5 bases). Trimming left V 3 bases short and J 11 bases short, with 14 bases between. This CDR3 has 12 amino acids. CDR1 DFQATT and CDR2 SNEGSKA come from the germline V gene (reference sequence). This CDR3 is CSASEGKGLQYF. Written as DNA, the CDR3 is TGCAGTGCTAGTGAGGGAAAAGGGCTTCAGTACTTC.

This chain joins TRBV7-6 and TRBJ1-5; TRBD1 might be the D (5 bases). The CDR3 covers 15 residues. V was trimmed by 0 bases and J by 6 bases, leaving 12 bases between them. Germline V gene data show CDR1 as SGHVS and CDR2 as FNYEAQ. The DNA of the CDR3 is TGTGCCAGCAGCTTAGCGGGGGAGAGGGGTCAGCCCCAGCATTTT. Protein product: CASSLAGERGQPQHF.